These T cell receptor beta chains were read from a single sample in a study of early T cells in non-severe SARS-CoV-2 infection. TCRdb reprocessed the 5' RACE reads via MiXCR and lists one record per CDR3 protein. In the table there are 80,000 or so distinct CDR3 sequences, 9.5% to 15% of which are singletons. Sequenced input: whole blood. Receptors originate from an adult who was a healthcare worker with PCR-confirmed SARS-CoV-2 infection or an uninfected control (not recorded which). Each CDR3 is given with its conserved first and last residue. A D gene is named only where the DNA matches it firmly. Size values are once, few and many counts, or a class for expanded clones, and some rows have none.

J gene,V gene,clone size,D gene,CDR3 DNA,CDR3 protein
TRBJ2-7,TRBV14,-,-,TGTGCCAGCAGCCAAGGAGGACGTCAGTACTTC,CASSQGGRQYF
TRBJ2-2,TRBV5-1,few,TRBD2,TGCGCCAGCAGCCCGGGCCTAGCGGAAACCGGGGAGCTGTTTTTT,CASSPGLAETGELFF
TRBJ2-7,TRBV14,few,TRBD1,TGTGCCAGCAGCCACCTACTGGGACAGGGGGCCTCCTACGAGCAGTACTTC,CASSHLLGQGASYEQYF
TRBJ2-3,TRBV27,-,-,TGTGCCAGCAGTCCCTACCGCACAGATACGCAGTATTTT,CASSPYRTDTQYF
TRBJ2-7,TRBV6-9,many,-,TGTGCTTCCCCGGCTCCGTCAGGGGGTCGCGGGGGACGGGGCTACGAGCAGTACTTC,CASPAPSGGRGGRGYEQYF
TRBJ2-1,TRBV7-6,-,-,TGTGCCAGCAGTATCACGGGCATGTCTGAGCAGTTCTTC,CASSITGMSEQFF
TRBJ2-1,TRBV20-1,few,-,TGCAGTGCGGGGTCTAGCGCTTACAATGAGCAGTTCTTC,CSAGSSAYNEQFF
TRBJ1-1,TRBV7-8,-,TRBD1,TGTGCCAGCAGCTTAGCCAGGGGGCAGAGCACTGAAGCTTTCTTT,CASSLARGQSTEAFF
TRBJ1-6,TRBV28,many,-,TGTGCCAGCAGTTTGGGACGGCGGGGGGTTAATTCACCCCTCCACTTT,CASSLGRRGVNSPLHF
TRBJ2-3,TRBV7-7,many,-,TGTGCCAGCAGCCAAGGGCCCACAGATACGCAGTATTTT,CASSQGPTDTQYF
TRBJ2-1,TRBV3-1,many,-,TGTGCCAGCAGCCAAGATCACAACTACAATGAGCAGTTCTTC,CASSQDHNYNEQFF
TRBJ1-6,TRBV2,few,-,TGTGCCAGCAGTGCCGTGGAGCCCACTACCCCGAGCCACTTT,CASSAVEPTTPSHF
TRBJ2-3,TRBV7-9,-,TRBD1,TGTGCCAGCAGCCCCAACGGGGACAGGGCGACAGATACGCAGTATTTT,CASSPNGDRATDTQYF
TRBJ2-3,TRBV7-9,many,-,TGTGCCAGCCCCCCGGGAGTAAGCACAGATACGCAGTATTTT,CASPPGVSTDTQYF
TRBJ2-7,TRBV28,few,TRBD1,TGTGCCAGCAGTAAAAGGACAGGGGCCCTCTACGAGCAGTACTTC,CASSKRTGALYEQYF
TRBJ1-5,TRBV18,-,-,TGTGCCAGCTCACCATCTGGACAGCCCCAGCATTTT,CASSPSGQPQHF